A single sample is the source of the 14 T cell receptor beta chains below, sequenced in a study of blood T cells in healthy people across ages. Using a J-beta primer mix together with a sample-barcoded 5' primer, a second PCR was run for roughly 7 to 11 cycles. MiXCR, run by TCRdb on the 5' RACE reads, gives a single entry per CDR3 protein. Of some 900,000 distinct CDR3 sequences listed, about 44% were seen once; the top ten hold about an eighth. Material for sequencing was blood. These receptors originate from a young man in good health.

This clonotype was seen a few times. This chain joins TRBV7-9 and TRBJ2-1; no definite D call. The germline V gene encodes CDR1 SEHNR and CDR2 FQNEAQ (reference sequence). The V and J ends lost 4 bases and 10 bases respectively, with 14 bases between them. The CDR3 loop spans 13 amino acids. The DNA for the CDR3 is TGTGCCAGCAGCTCTTTAACCCTTTACGAGCAGTTCTTC. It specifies CASSSLTLYEQFF.

The CDR3 here is CSATDGEETQYF. The CDR3 DNA reads TGCAGTGCTACGGACGGAGAAGAGACCCAGTACTTC. The rearrangement joins TRBV20-1 to TRBJ2-5; D gene uncertain. V dropped 4 bases and J dropped 3 bases, with 9 bases sitting between them. Germline V CDR1 and CDR2: DFQATT, SNEGSKA (reference sequence). The length of the CDR3 is 12 residues.

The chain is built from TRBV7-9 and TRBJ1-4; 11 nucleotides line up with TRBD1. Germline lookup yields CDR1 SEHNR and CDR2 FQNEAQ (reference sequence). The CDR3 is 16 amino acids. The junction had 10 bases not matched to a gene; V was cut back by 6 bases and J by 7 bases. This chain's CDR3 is CASSTQPGQGGEKLFF. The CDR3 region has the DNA TGTGCCAGCAGTACACAGCCGGGACAGGGGGGTGAAAAACTGTTTTTT.

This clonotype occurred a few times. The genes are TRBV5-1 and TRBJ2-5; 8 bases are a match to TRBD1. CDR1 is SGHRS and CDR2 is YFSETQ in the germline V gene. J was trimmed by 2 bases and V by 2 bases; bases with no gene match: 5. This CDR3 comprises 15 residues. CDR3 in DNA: TGCGCCAGCAGCTTACTGGACAGGGAGCAAGAGACCCAGTACTTC. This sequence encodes CASSLLDREQETQYF.

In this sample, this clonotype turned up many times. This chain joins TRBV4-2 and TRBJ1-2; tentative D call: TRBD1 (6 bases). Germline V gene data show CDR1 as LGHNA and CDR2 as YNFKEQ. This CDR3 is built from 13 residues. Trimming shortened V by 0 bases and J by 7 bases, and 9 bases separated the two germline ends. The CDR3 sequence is CASSQDTGSGYTF. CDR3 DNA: TGTGCCAGCAGCCAAGATACAGGGTCTGGCTACACCTTC.

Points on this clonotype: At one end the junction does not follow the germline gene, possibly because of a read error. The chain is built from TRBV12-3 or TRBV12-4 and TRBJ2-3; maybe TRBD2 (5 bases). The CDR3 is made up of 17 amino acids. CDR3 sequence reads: CASSLPLPTPSTDTQYF. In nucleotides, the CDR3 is TGTGCCAGCAGTTTACCTCTCCCCACACCTAGCACAGATACGCAATATTTC.

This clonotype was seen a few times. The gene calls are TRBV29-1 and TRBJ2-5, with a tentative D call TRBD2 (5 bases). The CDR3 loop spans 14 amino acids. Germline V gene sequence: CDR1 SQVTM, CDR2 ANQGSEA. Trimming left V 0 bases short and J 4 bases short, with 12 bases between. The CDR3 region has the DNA TGCAGCGTTGAAGATGTTAGGGAGCGAGAGACCCAGTACTTC. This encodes CSVEDVRERETQYF.

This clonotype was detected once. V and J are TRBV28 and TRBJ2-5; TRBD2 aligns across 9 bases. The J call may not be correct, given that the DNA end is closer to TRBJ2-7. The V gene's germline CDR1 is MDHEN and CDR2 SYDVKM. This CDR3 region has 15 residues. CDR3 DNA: TGTGCCAGCAGGTCAGCCCGCGGGGGGGGCTACGAGCAGTACTTC. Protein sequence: CASRSARGGGYEQYF.

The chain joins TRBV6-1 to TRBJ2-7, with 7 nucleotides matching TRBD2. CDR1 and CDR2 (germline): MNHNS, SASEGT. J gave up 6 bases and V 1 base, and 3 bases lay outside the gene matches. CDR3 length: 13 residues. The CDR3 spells CASSEGGGCEQYF. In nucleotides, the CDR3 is TGTGCCAGCAGTGAAGGGGGGGGGTGCGAGCAGTACTTC.

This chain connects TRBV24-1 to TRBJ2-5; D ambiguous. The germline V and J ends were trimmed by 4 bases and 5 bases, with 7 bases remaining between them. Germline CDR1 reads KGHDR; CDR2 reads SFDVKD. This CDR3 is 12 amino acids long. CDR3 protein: CATSDRRETQYF. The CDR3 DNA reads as TGTGCCACCAGTGACCGACGGGAGACCCAGTACTTC.

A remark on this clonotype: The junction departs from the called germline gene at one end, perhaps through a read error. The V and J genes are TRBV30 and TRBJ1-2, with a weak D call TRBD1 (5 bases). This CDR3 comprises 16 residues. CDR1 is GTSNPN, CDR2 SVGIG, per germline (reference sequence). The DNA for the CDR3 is TGTGCCTGGAGTATCACACGGGACGGGTGGGGCTATAGCTACACCTTC. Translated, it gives CAWSITRDGWGYSYTF.

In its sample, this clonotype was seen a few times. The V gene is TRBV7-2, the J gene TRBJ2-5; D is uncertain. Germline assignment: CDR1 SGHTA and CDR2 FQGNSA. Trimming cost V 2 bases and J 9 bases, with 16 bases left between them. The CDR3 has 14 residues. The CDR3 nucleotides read TGTGCCAGCAGCTTAAGCAACCGGAAAGAATCCCAGTACTTC. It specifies CASSLSNRKESQYF.

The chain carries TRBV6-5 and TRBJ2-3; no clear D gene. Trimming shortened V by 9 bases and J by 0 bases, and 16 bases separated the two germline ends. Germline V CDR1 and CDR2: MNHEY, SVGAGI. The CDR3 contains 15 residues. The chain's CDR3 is CASGRGRPSTDTQYF. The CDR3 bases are TGTGCCAGTGGCCGCGGCAGGCCTAGCACAGATACGCAGTATTTT.

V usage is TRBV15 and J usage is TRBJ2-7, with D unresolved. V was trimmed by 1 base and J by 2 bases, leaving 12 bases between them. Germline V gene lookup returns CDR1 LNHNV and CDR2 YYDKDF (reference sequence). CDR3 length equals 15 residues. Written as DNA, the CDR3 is TGTGCCACCAGCAGAGCCCGGGCGTCTACCTACGAGCAGTACTTC. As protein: CATSRARASTYEQYF.